Reported below is one T cell receptor (beta chain). The sample originates from a study of glioma-infiltrating T cells after dendritic cell vaccination. At the level of the study: Treatment, given 2003 to 2012, was autologous tumor lysate-pulsed dendritic cell vaccination.

PBMC were collected before vaccination, two weeks after the third vaccination, and at progression. Primers: 60 V beta forward and 13 J beta reverse. Sequencing used immunoSEQ multiplex PCR; TCRdb keeps in-frame clones, though not all of them. The repertoire holds about 92,000 clones, with 80% to 90% as singletons. Germline CDR1 is MDHEN and CDR2 is SYDVKM. Trimming shortened V by 7 bases and J by 1 base, and 10 bases separated the two germline ends. The CDR3 spans 13 residues. The chain is built from TRBV28 and TRBJ1-1; possible D gene TRBD1, 5 bases. The specimen was blood, collected before dendritic cell vaccination. The TCR originated in a human donor with glioblastoma. The CDR3 sequence is CASKGAPNTEAFF. As DNA, the CDR3 is TGTGCCAGCAAAGGGGCGCCGAACACTGAAGCTTTCTTT.